This T cell receptor beta chain is drawn from a study of response to subunit inactivated influenza vaccine. Study-wide points: There was a suggestion from the authors that each seasonal influenza vaccination recruits few new T cells.

V was cut by 1 base and J by 3 bases, with 9 bases left in between. Per the germline V gene, CDR1 is SGHTA and CDR2 is FQGNSA. The CDR3 consists of 15 residues. This clonotype has a handful of counts. Its antigen is currently unknown. A single record per CDR3 protein comes from TCRdb applying MiXCR to the RT-PCR reads. The sample yields over 150,000 distinct CDR3 sequences, around 9.9% seen once. The TCR was taken from a man over 45 who received an inactivated influenza vaccine. V and J are TRBV7-2 and TRBJ2-2; D remains ambiguous. The sample was non-naive T cells sorted from PBMCs, taken about 6 weeks after vaccination. The DNA for the CDR3 is TGTGCCAGCAGCTTAGGGAGTGTTGACACCGGGGAGCTGTTTTTT. Protein: CASSLGSVDTGELFF.